The next 28 T cell receptor beta chains were all read from a single sample in a study of PD-L1 blockade in urothelial cancer. Sequenced by immunoSEQ multiplex PCR; TCRdb stores in-frame clones only, minus some. This sample carries under 90,000 clones, roughly nine tenths of them seen once, and the ten largest clones take 8.5% to 9.5%. The sample was PBMCs, taken around atezolizumab (anti-PD-L1) treatment. Source of these receptors: a man in his sixties with urothelial cancer.

The gene calls are TRBV7-2 and TRBJ2-1, with 11 bases that match TRBD2. CDR3 size: 16 residues. Germline-derived CDR1 and CDR2 are SGHTA and FQGNSA. Germline trimming cut 5 bases from V and 6 bases from J; bases unmatched to any gene: 9. The CDR3 reads CASSPSSGRYFNEQFF. DNA for the CDR3: TGTGCCAGCAGCCCATCTAGCGGGAGGTACTTCAATGAGCAGTTCTTC.

In the case of this clone: It is unclear where the CDR3 begins or ends on the DNA, so no DNA is shown, and the CDR3 is as TCRdb lists it. CDR3 region: CASSSLRAGELFF. The rearrangement uses TRBV7-2 and TRBJ2-2; TRBD2, as called in the table, went unchecked against the DNA. The CDR3 extends over 13 residues, inclusive of both ends. Germline loops: CDR1 SGHTA, CDR2 FQGNSA.

V is TRBV19 and J is TRBJ2-1, with D perhaps matching TRBD2 (7 bases). This CDR3 has 21 amino acids. Deletions cut 4 bases from V and 3 bases from J, with 31 bases between. Germline lookup yields CDR1 LNHDA and CDR2 SQIVND (reference sequence). The CDR3: CASSTSFDILGGQTSYNEQFF. CDR3 DNA sequence: TGTGCCAGTAGTACCTCATTTGATATCCTCGGGGGGCAGACGAGCTACAATGAGCAGTTCTTC.

Many counts were recorded for this clone. This CDR3 is CASSQEETSGINEQFF. The CDR3 DNA reads TGCGCCAGCAGCCAAGAGGAGACTAGCGGGATTAACGAGCAGTTCTTC. The chain couples TRBV4-1 to TRBJ2-1, with 11 bases identical to TRBD2. The length of the CDR3 is 16 residues. Trimming at V came to 0 bases and at J to 10 bases, leaving 8 bases not matched to a gene. Germline CDR1 reads MGHRA; CDR2 reads YSYEKL.

This chain joins TRBV5-6 and TRBJ2-5; TRBD2 aligns across 7 bases. The V and J ends lost 0 bases and 0 bases, in that order; junction bases with no gene match: 5. The germline V gene has CDR1 SGHDT and CDR2 YYEEEE. The CDR3 sequence is 16 residues long. CDR3 in DNA: TGTGCCAGCAGCTTGGTTGCGGGACTACACCAAGAGACCCAGTACTTC. Its protein is CASSLVAGLHQETQYF. Using reference TRBV5-6 and TRBJ2-5 for the parts outside the CDR3, the full variable domain is DAGVTQSPTHLIKTRGQQVTLRCSPKSGHDTVSWYQQALGQGPQFIFQYYEEEERQRGNFPDRFSGHQFPNYSSELNVNALLLGDSALYLCASSLVAGLHQETQYFGPGTRLLVL.

The chain combines TRBV29-1 with TRBJ2-1; 9 nucleotides line up with TRBD2. The CDR3 has 15 amino acids. Germline V gene lookup returns CDR1 SQVTM and CDR2 ANQGSEA. The V and J ends lost 3 bases and 4 bases, in that order; junction bases with no gene match: 7. CDR3 region: CSVESSGKGYNEQFF. DNA for the CDR3: TGCAGCGTTGAGTCTAGCGGGAAAGGGTACAATGAGCAGTTCTTC.

The table lists this clone with a count of one. The chain uses TRBV29-1 and TRBJ2-7, with 14 bases matching TRBD2. This CDR3 has 12 amino acids. From germline, CDR1 is SQVTM and CDR2 ANQGSEA. V shed 6 bases, J shed 5 bases, and the junction held 0 bases outside the gene matches. CDR3 in DNA: TGCAGCGTGGGACTAGCGGGAGACGAGCAGTACTTC. Its translation: CSVGLAGDEQYF.

This clone was detected only a few times. The chain joins TRBV4-1 to TRBJ2-7; tentative D call: TRBD2 (6 bases). V was shortened by 1 base and J by 2 bases, with 15 bases between the two germline ends. The CDR3 loop spans 16 amino acids. Germline V gene lookup returns CDR1 MGHRA and CDR2 YSYEKL. CDR3 DNA: TGCGCCAGCAGCCAAGTCATGGGTAGCGGAGCCTACGAGCAGTACTTC. It translates to CASSQVMGSGAYEQYF.

V gene TRBV11-3 combines with J gene TRBJ2-5; D might be TRBD2 (6 bases). Germline V gene sequence: CDR1 SGHNT, CDR2 YENEEA. CDR3 size: 14 residues. The V and J ends lost 2 bases and 5 bases respectively, with 12 bases between them. The DNA of the CDR3 is TGTGCCAGCAGCTTAACGGGAGTCGGGGAGACCCAGTACTTC. It is translated as CASSLTGVGETQYF.

J is TRBJ2-7 and V is TRBV19; 7 nucleotides align to TRBD1. CDR1 and CDR2 from the germline V gene are LNHDA and SQIVND (reference sequence). Unmatched junction bases numbered 9, after V lost 5 bases and J lost 5 bases. This CDR3 has 14 residues. DNA for the CDR3: TGTGCCAGTAGTCCGGGACAGATGGGAGACGAGCAGTACTTC. Translated: CASSPGQMGDEQYF.

The J gene is TRBJ2-3, the V gene TRBV6-1; no definite D call. Germline CDR1 reads MNHNS; CDR2 reads SASEGT. V was cut by 7 bases and J by 2 bases, with 10 bases left in between. This CDR3 is 13 amino acids long. CDR3 DNA sequence: TGTGCCAGCATTGGGCAGCTCACAGATACGCAGTATTTT. Translated: CASIGQLTDTQYF.

This chain uses TRBV5-4 with TRBJ2-3; the match to TRBD2 covers 15 bases. The germline gives CDR1 SGHNT, CDR2 YYREEE (reference sequence). The ends lost 4 bases at V and 5 bases at J; junction bases unmatched: 5. This CDR3 spans 16 amino acids. This CDR3 is CASSRTSGGAGDTQYF. For the CDR3, the DNA is TGTGCCAGCAGCCGGACTAGCGGGGGGGCGGGAGATACGCAGTATTTT.

Details on this clone: Mismatch with germline at one junction end may stem from a read error. The chain combines TRBV28 with TRBJ2-7, with a possible D match to TRBD1 (5 bases). CDR1 is MDHEN and CDR2 is SYDVKM in the germline V gene. CDR3 length: 15 amino acids. Here the CDR3 reads CASSLGGAGRNEQYF. The CDR3, as DNA: TGTGCCAGTAGTTTGGGCGGAGCAGGGCGTAACGAGCAGTACTTC.

This sequence joins TRBV5-3 and TRBJ2-7, with 8 bases identical to TRBD2. TRBV5-3 is marked as an open reading frame, function uncertain. The CDR3 has 14 residues. V shed 6 bases and J 3 bases; nucleotides not matched to a gene: 8. CDR3 loop: CARIPGGLLYEQYF. As DNA, the CDR3 is TGTGCCAGAATTCCGGGGGGGCTGCTCTACGAGCAGTACTTC.

The chain has TRBV2 and TRBJ1-2; 10 positions match TRBD1. Germline trimming cut 5 bases from V and 4 bases from J; bases unmatched to any gene: 7. This CDR3 contains 15 residues. Germline V gene data show CDR1 as SNHLY and CDR2 as FYNNEI. The CDR3 sequence: CASSSPGQGTYGYTF. The DNA for the CDR3 is TGTGCCAGCAGTTCTCCGGGACAGGGGACCTATGGCTACACCTTC. The variable domain in full, with the rest retrieved from reference TRBV2 and TRBJ1-2, is EPEVTQTPSHQVTQMGQEVILRCVPISNHLYFYWYRQILGQKVEFLVSFYNNEISEKSEIFDDQFSVERPDGSNFTLKIRSTKLEDSAMYFCASSSPGQGTYGYTFGSGTRLTVV.

This chain links TRBV2 with TRBJ2-7, with 12 nucleotides matching TRBD2. V was clipped by 5 bases and J by 3 bases; unmatched bases: 5. Per germline, CDR1 SNHLY and CDR2 FYNNEI. The CDR3 consists of 15 residues. The CDR3 DNA reads TGTGCCAGCAGTTCGACTAGCGGGGGTTACTACGAGCAGTACTTC. This translates into CASSSTSGGYYEQYF.

This rearrangement joins TRBV27 to TRBJ2-1, with TRBD1 matching 9 bases. Trimming cost V 0 bases and J 7 bases; bases outside gene matches: 7. Germline-derived CDR1 and CDR2 are MNHEY and SMNVEV (reference sequence). The CDR3 runs 16 residues. CDR3 in DNA: TGTGCCAGCAGTTTATCAAGGACAGGGGAAGGGAATGAGCAGTTCTTC. The encoded protein is CASSLSRTGEGNEQFF.

V and J are TRBV7-7 and TRBJ2-3; D not certain. The CDR3 runs to 15 residues. Between the trimmed V and J ends, which lost 2 bases and 0 bases, there was a span of 9 bases. The germline CDR1 and CDR2 sequences are SSHAT and FNYEAQ (reference sequence). CDR3 residues: CASSLNPFSTDTQYF. The CDR3 nucleotides read TGTGCCAGCAGCTTAAATCCATTTAGCACAGATACGCAGTATTTT.

The V call is TRBV5-6, the J call TRBJ2-3, with a tentative D call TRBD1 (5 bases). The V and J ends lost 2 bases and 6 bases respectively, with 16 bases between them. The germline V gene encodes CDR1 SGHDT and CDR2 YYEEEE. The length of the CDR3 is 15 residues. Here the CDR3 DNA reads TGTGCCAGCAGCTTTCTTGGCAGGGAAGTGGATACGCAGTATTTT. Amino acid sequence: CASSFLGREVDTQYF.

This clone was picked up one time. The V and J genes are TRBV4-2 and TRBJ2-1; TRBD2 matches at 9 bases. V shed 4 bases, J shed 5 bases, and the junction held 21 bases outside the gene matches. The CDR3 runs to 20 residues. Germline loops: CDR1 LGHNA, CDR2 YNFKEQ. The CDR3 nucleotides are TGTGCCAGCAGCCCAGGGCGACCGCGACGTAGCGGGAGTTCTAACAATGAGCAGTTCTTC. It codes for CASSPGRPRRSGSSNNEQFF.

The V call is TRBV15, the J call TRBJ2-5, with 14 bases identical to TRBD2. CDR1 and CDR2 from the germline V gene are LNHNV and YYDKDF (reference sequence). The ends lost 1 base at V and 2 bases at J; junction bases unmatched: 0. This CDR3 is 16 amino acids long. This CDR3 reads CATSRGLAGGQETQYF. The DNA of the CDR3 is TGTGCCACCAGCAGAGGACTAGCGGGGGGGCAAGAGACCCAGTACTTC.

This chain connects TRBV10-3 to TRBJ1-1, with TRBD1 matching over 7 bases. Per the germline V gene, CDR1 is ENHRY and CDR2 is SYGVKD. CDR3 size: 15 residues. J lost 0 bases, V lost 6 bases, and 7 bases had no gene match. In DNA form, the CDR3 reads TGTGCCATCAGAACAGGGGCTAGCATGAACACTGAAGCTTTCTTT. Translating it yields CAIRTGASMNTEAFF.

The chain links TRBV7-8 to TRBJ1-1; 10 bases fit TRBD1. The J segment lost 0 bases and the V segment lost 5 bases, leaving 6 bases of the junction unmatched. Germline V gives CDR1 SGHVS, CDR2 FQNEAQ. This CDR3 is 16 amino acids long. CDR3 protein: CASSDRTGGLNTEAFF. The CDR3, as DNA: TGTGCCAGCAGCGACCGGACAGGGGGGCTGAACACTGAAGCTTTCTTT.

This clone is a singleton in its sample. The chain is built from TRBV6-6 and TRBJ2-2, with 9 nucleotides matching TRBD2. The J segment lost 3 bases and the V segment lost 8 bases, leaving 4 bases of the junction unmatched. The CDR3 runs 14 residues. Germline values: CDR1 MNHNY, CDR2 SVGAGI (reference sequence). The CDR3 loop reads CASRRLADTGELFF. For the CDR3, the DNA is TGTGCCAGCCGACGACTAGCGGACACCGGGGAGCTGTTTTTT.

The rearrangement uses TRBV4-1 and TRBJ1-6; no firm D call. The germline V gene has CDR1 MGHRA and CDR2 YSYEKL. This CDR3 is 13 amino acids long. Trimming cost V 0 bases and J 9 bases, with 6 bases left between them. The CDR3 is CASSQDISSPLHF. DNA for the CDR3: TGCGCCAGCAGCCAAGATATTAGTTCACCCCTCCACTTT.

The chain employs TRBV14 and TRBJ2-1; D possibly corresponds to TRBD2 (6 bases). This CDR3 has 15 amino acids. Trimming left V 0 bases short and J 14 bases short, with 20 bases between. Looked up from germline, CDR1 is SGHDN and CDR2 is FVKESK. CDR3 residues: CASSQDPSGEVNKFF. The CDR3 DNA follows: TGTGCCAGCAGCCAAGATCCCTCGGGGGAGGTGAATAAGTTCTTC. Variable domain in full (rest from reference TRBV14 and TRBJ2-1): EAGVTQFPSHSVIEKGQTVTLRCDPISGHDNLYWYRRVMGKEIKFLLHFVKESKQDESGMPNNRFLAERTGGTYSTLKVQPAELEDSGVYFCASSQDPSGEVNKFFGPGTRLTVL.

This clone was recorded at least ten times. J is TRBJ2-7 and V is TRBV7-9; D gene unclear. CDR3 size: 15 residues. CDR1 is SEHNR, CDR2 FQNEAQ, per germline (reference sequence). The V end was cut by 3 bases, the J end by 0 bases, with 12 bases between. CDR3 region: CASSFTTGGSYEQYF. The CDR3 DNA is TGTGCCAGCAGCTTCACGACTGGCGGCTCCTACGAGCAGTACTTC.

V and J are TRBV2 and TRBJ1-2, with D perhaps TRBD1 (5 bases). Trimming left V 6 bases short and J 8 bases short, with 22 bases between. In germline, CDR1 is SNHLY, CDR2 FYNNEI. CDR3 length equals 15 residues. CDR3 residues: CASSPGWQGSGGYTF. In DNA form, the CDR3 reads TGTGCCAGCAGCCCAGGGTGGCAGGGATCAGGGGGCTACACCTTC.